This entry lists 17 T cell receptor beta chains sequenced from one sample in a study of regulatory T cells in long-lasting Graves disease. Time point indicated: newly diagnosed GD, antithyroid drugs for less than 3 months. Isolated PBMC RNA provided the starting material for the TCR library. The authors built TCR beta libraries using iRepertoire HTBI primers and Arm-PCR of CDR3 regions. TCRdb re-derived calls from the multiplex PCR reads in MiXCR, one entry per CDR3 protein. The table lists approximately 400,000 distinct CDR3 sequences, roughly 12% of them singletons. These same records also appear under a second study, on T cells in Graves' hyperthyroidism and ophthalmopathy.

Sequencing used peripheral blood mononuclear cells (PBMCs), obtained at new diagnosis, from a patient treated with antithyroid drugs. The receptors derive from a young woman with Graves disease.

The chain uses TRBV7-2 and TRBJ2-3; 14 bases agree with TRBD2. The assigned J gene may be wrong: the sequence end matches TRBJ2-1 better. Germline-derived CDR1 and CDR2 are SGHTA and FQGNSA. This CDR3 has 17 amino acids. The CDR3 DNA sequence: TGTGCCAGCAGCTCGGGACTAGCGGGGGTTAACTACAATGAGCAGTTCTTC. Amino acids: CASSSGLAGVNYNEQFF.

This chain links TRBV4-1 with TRBJ1-1, with 9 bases aligning to TRBD1. This CDR3 comprises 21 residues. Trimming at V came to 3 bases and at J to 3 bases, leaving 23 bases not matched to a gene. Germline-derived CDR1 and CDR2 are MGHRA and YSYEKL. CDR3 amino acids: CASSHKRGRTGTGRDHTEAFF. The CDR3 DNA follows: TGCGCCAGCAGCCACAAAAGGGGTAGGACCGGGACAGGGAGGGATCACACTGAAGCTTTCTTT.

V gene TRBV25-1 combines with J gene TRBJ1-1; possibly TRBD1 for D (5 bases). Trimming removed 0 bases from V and 3 bases from J, with 14 bases in between. Germline CDR1 and CDR2: MGHDK and SYGVNS. This CDR3 contains 16 residues. CDR3 sequence: CASSEYDAGTYTEAFF. The CDR3 DNA follows: TGTGCCAGCAGTGAATATGATGCCGGGACCTACACTGAAGCTTTCTTT.

The chain carries TRBV19 and TRBJ1-2; D gene uncertain. Trimming removed 1 base from V and 4 bases from J, with 7 bases in between. Germline values: CDR1 LNHDA, CDR2 SQIVND (reference sequence). The CDR3 runs to 13 residues. The CDR3 DNA reads TGTGCCAGTAGTATAGTGGCCGCCTATGGCTACACCTTC. Translated, it gives CASSIVAAYGYTF.

For the CDR3, the DNA is TGTGCCAGCAGCCCCCGTCCGACAGGTTGGGAGGAGACCCAGTACTTC. This translates into CASSPRPTGWEETQYF. The chain employs TRBV7-2 and TRBJ2-5; possibly TRBD1 for D (6 bases). The CDR3 length is 16 residues. V lost 5 bases and J 5 bases, leaving 21 bases between the germline ends. Looked up from germline, CDR1 is SGHTA and CDR2 is FQGNSA.

The V gene is TRBV7-8, the J gene TRBJ1-5; 8 nucleotides align to TRBD1. Trimming took 5 bases from V and 3 from J; bases not matched to a gene: 6. Germline loops: CDR1 SGHVS, CDR2 FQNEAQ. CDR3 size: 15 residues. DNA of the CDR3: TGTGCCAGCAGCCGAACAGGGGGTGACAATCAGCCCCAGCATTTT. Translated, it gives CASSRTGGDNQPQHF.

This clonotype was seen many times. The chain recombines TRBV27 with TRBJ2-1, with no clear D. Germline V gives CDR1 MNHEY, CDR2 SMNVEV (reference sequence). The CDR3 is made up of 15 amino acids. Between the trimmed V and J ends, which lost 2 bases and 1 base, there was a span of 9 bases. The CDR3 coding sequence is TGTGCCAGCAGTTTACTTCCCCGTTCCTACAATGAGCAGTTCTTC. Protein: CASSLLPRSYNEQFF.

Many counts were recorded for this clonotype. The genes are TRBV12-3 or TRBV12-4 and TRBJ2-3; D might be TRBD1 or TRBD2, each matching 7 bases. The CDR3 has 18 amino acids. Trimming took off 5 bases at V and 0 bases at J, with 21 bases between the two ends. CDR3 bases: TGTGCCAGCAGTCGGGGGGACAGATTCTATCCTAGCACAGATACGCAGTATTTT. Translated: CASSRGDRFYPSTDTQYF.

The V call is TRBV7-2, the J call TRBJ2-3; 8 bases fit TRBD2. This CDR3 contains 20 residues. Germline V gene data show CDR1 as SGHTA and CDR2 as FQGNSA. J gave up 1 base and V 1 base, and 16 bases lay outside the gene matches. The CDR3 spells CASSLVGSGITGGGTDTQYF. CDR3 DNA sequence: TGTGCCAGCAGCTTAGTTGGTAGCGGGATCACAGGTGGGGGCACAGATACGCAGTATTTT.

There are a few counts of this clonotype. V usage is TRBV5-5 and J usage is TRBJ1-3; D call uncertain. The germline gives CDR1 SGHKS, CDR2 YYEKEE (reference sequence). This CDR3 has 15 residues. Trimming cost V 4 bases and J 0 bases, with 11 bases left between them. The CDR3 loop is CASSQRSNSGNTIYF. In DNA, the CDR3 is TGTGCCAGCAGCCAGCGATCGAACTCTGGAAACACCATATATTTT. Looking up the rest from reference TRBV5-5 and TRBJ1-3 gives the full variable domain: DAGVTQSPTHLIKTRGQQVTLRCSPISGHKSVSWYQQVLGQGPQFIFQYYEKEERGRGNFPDRFSARQFPNYSSELNVNALLLGDSALYLCASSQRSNSGNTIYFGEGSWLTVV.

This clonotype was recorded many times. J is TRBJ2-5 and V is TRBV2, with TRBD2 as a possible D gene (5 bases). Germline CDR1 SNHLY, CDR2 FYNNEI. The CDR3 is made up of 13 amino acids. V was clipped by 4 bases and J by 5 bases, with 11 bases between them. CDR3 sequence: CASSADRRETQYF. CDR3 bases: TGTGCCAGCAGTGCGGACCGGAGGGAGACCCAGTACTTC.

The J gene is TRBJ2-1, the V gene TRBV29-1; D tentatively reads TRBD1 or TRBD2 (5 bases each). Germline assignment: CDR1 SQVTM and CDR2 ANQGSEA. The CDR3 loop spans 13 amino acids. Trimming took 5 bases from V and 5 from J, leaving 13 bases between them. The CDR3: CSVPGHANNEQFF. The CDR3, as DNA: TGCAGCGTTCCGGGGCACGCGAACAATGAGCAGTTCTTC.

In the case of this clonotype: This likely reflects a read error, since a far larger clone is one base away. The rearrangement uses TRBV6-2 or TRBV6-3 and TRBJ1-1; D ambiguous. The V and J ends lost 0 bases and 6 bases respectively, with 8 bases between them. CDR3 size: 13 residues. CDR1 and CDR2 (germline): MNHEY, SVGEGT. This CDR3 reads CASSYSWDAEAFF. The CDR3 nucleotides are TGTGCCAGCAGTTACTCGTGGGATGCTGAAGCTTTCTTT.

This sequence joins TRBV10-3 and TRBJ1-5; D remains unclear. CDR3 length: 16 residues. CDR1 is ENHRY and CDR2 is SYGVKD in the germline V gene. V gave up 7 bases and J gave up 2 bases, with 18 bases separating them. The CDR3 DNA reads TGTGCCATCACCCCTCTCTTAAGATTGGGCAATCAGCCCCAGCATTTT. This sequence encodes CAITPLLRLGNQPQHF.

This clonotype was counted ten times or more. The chain has TRBV28 and TRBJ2-7; no clear D gene. The CDR3 totals 17 residues. Germline lookup yields CDR1 MDHEN and CDR2 SYDVKM. Between the trimmed V and J ends, which lost 3 bases and 0 bases, there was a span of 18 bases. The CDR3 nucleotides are TGTGCCAGCAGTTTCCCTCGATCTCGGTCCAGCTCCTACGAGCAGTACTTC. Translating gives CASSFPRSRSSSYEQYF.

V is TRBV6-1 and J is TRBJ1-5; D unclear. The V end lost 6 bases, the J end lost 6 bases, and 12 bases lay between the germline ends. CDR3 size: 13 residues. Germline CDR1 MNHNS, CDR2 SASEGT. CDR3 DNA sequence: TGTGCCAGCAGGCGACCCTTGGGTCAGCCCCAGCATTTT. It codes for CASRRPLGQPQHF.

This clonotype was seen repeatedly, ten times or more. The chain links TRBV24-1 to TRBJ2-1; 12 bases line up with TRBD1. This CDR3 comprises 16 residues. CDR1 and CDR2 from the germline V gene are KGHDR and SFDVKD. V gave up 4 bases and J gave up 5 bases; unmatched junction bases: 5. CDR3 sequence: CATSDPGTGGHNEQFF. The CDR3 DNA is TGTGCCACCAGTGACCCCGGGACAGGGGGCCACAATGAGCAGTTCTTC.